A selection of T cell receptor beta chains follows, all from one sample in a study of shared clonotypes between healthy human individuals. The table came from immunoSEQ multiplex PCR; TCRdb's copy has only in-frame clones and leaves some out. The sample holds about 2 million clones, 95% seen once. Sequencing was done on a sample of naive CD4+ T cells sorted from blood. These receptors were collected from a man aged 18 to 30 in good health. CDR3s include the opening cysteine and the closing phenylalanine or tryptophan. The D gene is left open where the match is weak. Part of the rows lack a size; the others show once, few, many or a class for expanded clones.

CASSLIRTGATYEQYF	TGTGCCAGCAGTTTAATCCGGACAGGGGCAACCTACGAGCAGTACTTC	NA	TRBD1	TRBV7-9	TRBJ2-7
CASSELGLGNNYGYTF	TGTGCCAGCAGTGAATTGGGTTTGGGGAATAACTATGGCTACACCTTC	NA	NA	TRBV6-1	TRBJ1-2
CASSSRQPGADTQYF	TGTGCCAGCAGTTCGAGACAGCCAGGGGCAGATACGCAGTATTTT	few	NA	TRBV28	TRBJ2-3
CASSWDRNSPLHF	TGCGCCAGCAGCTGGGACAGAAATTCACCCCTCCACTTT	NA	TRBD1	TRBV5-1	TRBJ1-6
CASRWAGELFF	TGTGCCAGCAGATGGGCCGGGGAGCTGTTTTTT	NA	NA	TRBV2	TRBJ2-2
CASSLTGFTDTQYF	TGTGCCAGCAGCTTAACAGGGTTTACAGATACGCAGTATTTT	NA	NA	TRBV7-9	TRBJ2-3
CAWSAGGSYEQYF	TGTGCCTGGAGTGCCGGGGGATCCTACGAGCAGTACTTC	NA	NA	TRBV30	TRBJ2-7
CASSQGSGTGGEKLFF	TGCGCCAGCAGCCAAGGTTCCGGGACAGGGGGTGAAAAACTGTTTTTT	NA	TRBD1	TRBV4-1	TRBJ1-4
CASSPHTQTQYF	TGTGCCAGCAGTCCCCACACACAGACCCAGTACTTC	NA	NA	TRBV6-1	TRBJ2-5
CASNPDFNTEAFF	TGTGCCAGCAATCCGGATTTCAACACTGAAGCTTTCTTT	NA	NA	TRBV2	TRBJ1-1
CSVGFLDGYTF	TGCAGCGTTGGGTTCCTGGATGGCTACACCTTC	NA	NA	TRBV29-1	TRBJ1-2
CANPGTIYNEQFF	TGTGCCAACCCCGGGACAATCTACAATGAGCAGTTCTTC	NA	NA	TRBV27	TRBJ2-1
CASSPWQSLTYEQYF	TGTGCCAGCTCACCTTGGCAGAGTCTGACCTACGAGCAGTACTTC	NA	NA	TRBV18	TRBJ2-7
CASSPRGVPYEQYF	TGTGCCAGCTCACCACGGGGGGTTCCTTACGAGCAGTACTTC	NA	NA	TRBV18	TRBJ2-7
CASSFKDFAGELFF	TGTGCCAGCAGCTTTAAGGACTTCGCCGGGGAGCTGTTTTTT	NA	NA	TRBV7-9	TRBJ2-2
CASSSTYEQYF	TGTGCCAGCAGCTCAACCTACGAGCAGTACTTC	NA	NA	TRBV11-2	TRBJ2-7
CASALITGFTHRHSNQPQHF	TGTGCCAGCGCCCTCATCACAGGGTTCACACATAGACATAGCAATCAGCCCCAGCATTTT	NA	NA	TRBV21-1	TRBJ1-5
CASSQEQQFF	TGTGCCAGCAGTCAGGAGCAGCAGTTCTTC	NA	NA	TRBV6-6	TRBJ2-1
CASRPQVSNTGELFF	TGTGCCAGCAGACCACAGGTTTCGAACACCGGGGAGCTGTTTTTT	NA	NA	TRBV19	TRBJ2-2
CASSLARGQVEQYF	TGTGCCAGCAGCTTAGCCAGGGGGCAGGTCGAGCAGTACTTC	NA	TRBD1	TRBV7-2	TRBJ2-7
CASSVTGTGLGDEQFF	TGCGCCAGCAGCGTGACAGGGACCGGGCTTGGCGATGAGCAGTTCTTC	NA	TRBD1	TRBV5-1	TRBJ2-1
CASTDGQGNLGYTF	TGTGCCTCGACCGACGGACAGGGAAACTTAGGCTACACCTTC	few	TRBD1	TRBV30	TRBJ1-2
CASRRSPSGGPYNEQFF	TGTGCCAGCAGGAGGAGCCCTAGCGGGGGCCCTTACAATGAGCAGTTCTTC	NA	TRBD2	TRBV2	TRBJ2-1
CAWSVQRGQPQHF	TGTGCCTGGAGTGTACAACGGGGTCAGCCCCAGCATTTT	NA	NA	TRBV30	TRBJ1-5
CASSEDGYTF	TGTGCCAGCAGTGAAGATGGCTACACCTTC	few	NA	TRBV6-1	TRBJ1-2
CSVTWNTEAFF	TGCAGCGTTACCTGGAACACTGAAGCTTTCTTT	NA	NA	TRBV29-1	TRBJ1-1
CACYQGEGEAFF	TGTGCCTGTTATCAGGGGGAAGGTGAAGCTTTCTTT	once	TRBD1	TRBV30	TRBJ1-1
CALSREGLYEQYF	TGTGCCCTCAGCCGGGAAGGGCTCTACGAGCAGTACTTC	once	NA	TRBV6-1	TRBJ2-7